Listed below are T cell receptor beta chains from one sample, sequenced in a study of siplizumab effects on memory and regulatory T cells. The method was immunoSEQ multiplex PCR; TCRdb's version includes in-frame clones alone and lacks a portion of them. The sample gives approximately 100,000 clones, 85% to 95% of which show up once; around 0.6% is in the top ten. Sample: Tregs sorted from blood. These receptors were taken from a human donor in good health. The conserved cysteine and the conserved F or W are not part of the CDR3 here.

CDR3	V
ASSFRVNTDTQY	TRBV27
ASSESLTSGSYEQY	TRBV10-1
ASSESIRTHAF	TRBV10-2
ASSLQQETQY	TRBV25-1
ASSGLAILNEQF	TRBV2
ASSLRLRGRNTEAF	TRBV7-8
ASSQAGRGRNNEQF	TRBV4-2
ASSLLLASGELF	TRBV5-4
ASSSVSTQY	TRBV5-6
ASIGGGYSNQPQH	TRBV28
ASSETGSHQPQH	TRBV6-5
ATSRVGQGGSYGANVLT	TRBV15
ASSWVGTGAYEQY	TRBV6-5
SVARGAEAF	TRBV29-1
ASRLYDDETQY	TRBV28
ASSFTSGDSYEQY	TRBV11-3
ASIQAVGSLGTNEQF	TRBV5-8
ASSFRGAFLGTIY	TRBV28
ASSPRRTNQPQH	TRBV7-2
ASSARDLTGELF	TRBV7-9
ASRPRTDGYT	TRBV6-1
ASSLGTFGDTIY	TRBV18
ASYDGTSLSYEQY	TRBV2
ASSAVNLLNYGYT	TRBV6-1
ASSYHRVSFTEAF	TRBV6-5
ASSGRGSTAYEQY	TRBV19
ASSLARRGTEAF	TRBV28
ASSEGRAFNQPQH	TRBV2
ASSSRGGTGSKLIQF	TRBV9
SVDSTSAYNEQF	TRBV29-1
ASRPTGTLNEKLF	TRBV7-6
AWSTQGWEQY	TRBV30
ASSPPSGKGNTQY	TRBV25-1
ASSENGAETQY	TRBV25-1
ASSWRGGYYEQY	TRBV6-6
ASSPGTVPKEKLF	TRBV5-1
ASRTGGTKNIQY	TRBV28
ASSQDATGELF	TRBV4-2
ASKARGLGELF	TRBV6-5
ASSLGNSNEQF	TRBV28
ASSAAADRALASGRNRDIQY	TRBV9
ASSLRTGQGIYEQY	TRBV5-6
AISESIPRVGVEQY	TRBV10-3
ASSLGPGTGTGYT	TRBV7-9
ASGSVSWGYGYT	TRBV7-2
ASSQDIDLAAKNIQY	TRBV4-1
ASSLIPGGVEKLF	TRBV7-2
AISESSRVLALSSYEQY	TRBV10-3
ASSLTVRTFKNPPLH	TRBV11-2